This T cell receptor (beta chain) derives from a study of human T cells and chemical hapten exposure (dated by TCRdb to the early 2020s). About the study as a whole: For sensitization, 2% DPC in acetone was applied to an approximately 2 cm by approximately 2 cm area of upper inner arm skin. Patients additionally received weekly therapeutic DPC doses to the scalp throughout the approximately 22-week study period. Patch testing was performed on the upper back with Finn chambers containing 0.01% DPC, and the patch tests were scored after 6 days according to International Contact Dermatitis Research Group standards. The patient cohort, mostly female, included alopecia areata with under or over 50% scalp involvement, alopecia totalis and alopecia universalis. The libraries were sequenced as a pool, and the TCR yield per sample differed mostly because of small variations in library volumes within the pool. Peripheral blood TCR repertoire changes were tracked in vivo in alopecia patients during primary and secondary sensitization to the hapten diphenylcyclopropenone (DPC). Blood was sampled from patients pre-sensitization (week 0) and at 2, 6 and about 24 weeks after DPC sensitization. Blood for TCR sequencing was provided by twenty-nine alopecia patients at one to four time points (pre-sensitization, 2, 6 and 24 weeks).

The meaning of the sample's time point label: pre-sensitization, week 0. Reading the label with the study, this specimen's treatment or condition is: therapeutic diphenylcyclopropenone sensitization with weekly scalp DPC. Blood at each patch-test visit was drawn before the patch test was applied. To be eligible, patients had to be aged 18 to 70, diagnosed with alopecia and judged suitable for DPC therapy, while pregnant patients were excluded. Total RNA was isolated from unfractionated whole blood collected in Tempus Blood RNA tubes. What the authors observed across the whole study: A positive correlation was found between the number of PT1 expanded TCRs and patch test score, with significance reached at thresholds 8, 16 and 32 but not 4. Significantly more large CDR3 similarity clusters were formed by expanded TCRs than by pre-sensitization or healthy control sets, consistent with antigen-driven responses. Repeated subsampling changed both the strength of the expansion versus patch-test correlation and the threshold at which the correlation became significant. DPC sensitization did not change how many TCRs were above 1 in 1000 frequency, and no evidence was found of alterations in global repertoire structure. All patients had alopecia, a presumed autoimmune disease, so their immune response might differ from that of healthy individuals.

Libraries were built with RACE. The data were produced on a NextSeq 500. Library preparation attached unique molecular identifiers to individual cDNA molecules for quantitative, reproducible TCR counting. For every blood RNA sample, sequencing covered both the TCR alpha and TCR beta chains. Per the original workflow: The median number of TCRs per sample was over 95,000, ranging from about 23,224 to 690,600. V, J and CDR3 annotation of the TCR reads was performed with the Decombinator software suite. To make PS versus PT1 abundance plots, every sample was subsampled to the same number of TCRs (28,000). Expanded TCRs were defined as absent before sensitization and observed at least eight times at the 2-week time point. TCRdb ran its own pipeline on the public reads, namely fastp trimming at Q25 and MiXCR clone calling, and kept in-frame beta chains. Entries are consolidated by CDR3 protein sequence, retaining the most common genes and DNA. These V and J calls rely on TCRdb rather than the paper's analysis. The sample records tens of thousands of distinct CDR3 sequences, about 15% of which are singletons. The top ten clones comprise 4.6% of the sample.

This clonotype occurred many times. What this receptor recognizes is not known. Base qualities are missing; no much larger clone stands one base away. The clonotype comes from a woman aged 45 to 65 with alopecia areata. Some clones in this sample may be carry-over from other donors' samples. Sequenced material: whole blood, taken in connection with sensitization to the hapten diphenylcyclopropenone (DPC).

For the CDR3, the sequence is CASSLSTGTGELFF. The nucleotide sequence is TGTGCCAGCAGCTTAAGTACCGGCACCGGGGAGCTGTTTTTT. The chain joins TRBV11-2 to TRBJ2-2; the D gene lacks a confident call. V loses 2 bases of germline sequence and J loses 4 bases, and the interval between the two ends is 8 bases. Its CDR3 holds 14 amino acids, cysteine through phenylalanine. The kept DNA is CDR3 alone, 42 bases in frame from the first base. The germline V gene provides CDR1 SGHAT and CDR2 FQNNGV. Reference TRBV11-2 and TRBJ2-2 genes cover what lies past the CDR3, so the full variable domain is EAGVAQSPRYKIIEKRQSVAFWCNPISGHATLYWYQQILGQGPKLLIQFQNNGVVDDSQLPKDRFSAERLKGVDSTLKIQPAKLEDSAVYLCASSLSTGTGELFFGEGSRLTVL.